This T cell receptor beta chain was identified during a study of blood T cell repertoires in COVID-19. Germline V gene data show CDR1 as DFQATT and CDR2 as SNEGSKA (reference sequence). The CDR3 contains 11 residues. Trimming cost V 1 base and J 7 bases, with 5 bases left between them. Cohort placement rested on clinical history that participants reported themselves. For recovered donors of Cohort 3, there were two negative PCRs, clearance, or symptom resolution. The repertoire was sequenced with immunoSEQ multiplex PCR; TCRdb's copy has only in-frame clones and lacks some. Here the sample spans 350,000 to 400,000 clones, roughly 90% being singletons.

Sequencing was performed on PBMCs or T cells enriched from blood (not recorded which). The source of this sequence is a woman aged 30 to 39 who had recovered from COVID-19. The rearrangement uses TRBV20-1 and TRBJ2-1; no firm D call. The CDR3 DNA reads as TGCAGTGCTAGAGTACTGAATGAGCAGTTCTTC. Its protein product is CSARVLNEQFF.